A single sample is the source of the 26 T cell receptor beta chains below, sequenced in a study of blood T cell repertoires in COVID-19. Sequenced by immunoSEQ multiplex PCR; TCRdb stores in-frame clones only, minus some. The sample consists of roughly 100,000 clones, roughly 88% of them appearing once. The sequencing sample was made of peripheral blood. The receptors come from a human donor in a cohort sampled during active COVID-19.

The chain carries TRBV7-6 and TRBJ1-6; tentative D call: TRBD1 (6 bases). The CDR3 length is 16 residues. The germline V gene has CDR1 SGHVS and CDR2 FNYEAQ. The germline V and J ends were trimmed by 0 bases and 9 bases, with 15 bases remaining between them. CDR3 sequence reads: CASSLATGRGFSPLHF. CDR3 in DNA: TGTGCCAGCAGCTTAGCTACAGGGAGGGGATTTTCACCCCTCCACTTT.

The chain uses TRBV5-1 and TRBJ2-2; D remains ambiguous. The CDR3 covers 12 residues. With 4 bases removed from V and 1 base from J, the gap between germline ends came to 2 bases. Germline values: CDR1 SGHRS, CDR2 YFSETQ. The CDR3 nucleotides read TGCGCCAGCAGCCTGAACACCGGGGAGCTGTTTTTT. Protein sequence: CASSLNTGELFF.

The genes are TRBV4-1 and TRBJ2-7; 11 positions agree with TRBD1. The CDR3 spans 15 residues. The trim removed 4 bases at V and 3 bases at J, leaving 5 bases unmatched. The germline V gene has CDR1 MGHRA and CDR2 YSYEKL. In nucleotides, the CDR3 is TGCGCCAGCAGCCCCGGACAGGGGGCGAGCTACGAGCAGTACTTC. Protein: CASSPGQGASYEQYF.

This clone was detected only once. The chain has TRBV5-8 and TRBJ2-3, with D tentatively TRBD2 (6 bases). The CDR3 is made up of 12 amino acids. The V end was cut by 6 bases, the J end by 14 bases, with 19 bases between. In germline, CDR1 is SGHTS, CDR2 YDEGEE. The CDR3 coding sequence is TGTGCCAGCACCTCGGGATGGTCCGGGGGGTATTTT. Protein sequence: CASTSGWSGGYF.

CDR3 residues: CASSLQGLSYNEQFF. The CDR3 coding sequence is TGCGCCAGCAGCCTACAGGGGCTTTCGTACAATGAGCAGTTCTTC. The chain joins TRBV4-1 to TRBJ2-1; 7 nucleotides line up with TRBD1. The germline gives CDR1 MGHRA, CDR2 YSYEKL. The V and J ends lost 4 bases and 4 bases, in that order; junction bases with no gene match: 7. There are 15 residues in the CDR3.

The rearrangement joins TRBV19 to TRBJ2-7; weak D call: TRBD2 (6 bases). V was trimmed by 6 bases and J by 5 bases, leaving 17 bases between them. Per germline, CDR1 LNHDA and CDR2 SQIVND (reference sequence). CDR3 size: 14 residues. Written as DNA, the CDR3 is TGTGCCAGTAGACCGGACGGGGGAAGGGACGAGCAGTACTTC. Translated: CASRPDGGRDEQYF.

The chain joins TRBV28 to TRBJ1-5; D ambiguous. CDR1 and CDR2 (germline): MDHEN, SYDVKM. V was clipped by 5 bases and J by 7 bases, with 18 bases between them. The CDR3 is 15 amino acids. The CDR3 protein is CASSQSITLKQPQHF. DNA of the CDR3: TGTGCCAGCAGTCAAAGCATTACCCTTAAACAGCCCCAGCATTTT.

The gene calls are TRBV28 and TRBJ1-1; TRBD1 might be the D (6 bases). Between the trimmed V and J ends, which lost 2 bases and 2 bases, there was a span of 15 bases. The CDR3 sequence is 16 residues long. In germline, CDR1 is MDHEN, CDR2 SYDVKM. CDR3 DNA: TGTGCCAGCAGTTTAATGGTAACAGGGTACAACACTGAAGCTTTCTTT. Translated, it gives CASSLMVTGYNTEAFF. Full variable domain (missing parts from reference TRBV28 and TRBJ1-1): DVKVTQSSRYLVKRTGEKVFLECVQDMDHENMFWYRQDPGLGLRLIYFSYDVKMKEKGDIPEGYSVSREKKERFSLILESASTNQTSMYLCASSLMVTGYNTEAFFGQGTRLTVV.

This clone has a count of ten or more. CDR3 sequence reads: CASSDAGTGAYEQYF. The CDR3 nucleotides are TGCGCCAGCAGTGATGCTGGGACAGGGGCCTACGAGCAGTACTTC. The chain recombines TRBV10-2 with TRBJ2-7; TRBD1 agrees at 10 bases. CDR3 length: 15 amino acids. Trimming removed 3 bases from V and 2 bases from J; junction bases left unmatched: 4. CDR1 and CDR2 from the germline V gene are WSHSY and SAAADI.

The chain carries TRBV6-1 and TRBJ1-1, with 8 bases lining up with TRBD1. V gave up 4 bases and J gave up 3 bases; unmatched junction bases: 13. Germline-derived CDR1 and CDR2 are MNHNS and SASEGT. This CDR3 has 17 amino acids. CDR3 amino acids: CASSARTGGMRDTEAFF. The CDR3 bases are TGTGCCAGCAGTGCGAGAACAGGGGGTATGAGGGACACTGAAGCTTTCTTT.

The gene calls are TRBV21-1 and TRBJ1-1; TRBD1 is the table's D call and was not checked against the DNA. TRBV21-1 constitutes a pseudogene. This CDR3 is 16 amino acids long. Here the CDR3 reads CASSTRLGTGGLMAFF. The CDR3 DNA sequence: TGTGCCAGCAGCACCCGTCTGGGGACAGGGGGTTTAATGGCTTTCTTT.

V and J are TRBV29-1 and TRBJ2-7, with TRBD1 matching 9 bases. The V and J ends lost 4 bases and 0 bases, in that order; junction bases with no gene match: 10. The germline V gene has CDR1 SQVTM and CDR2 ANQGSEA. The length of the CDR3 is 16 residues. The DNA for the CDR3 is TGCAGCGTTGTACCACCCGGACAGGGGCTCTCCTACGAGCAGTACTTC. Protein sequence: CSVVPPGQGLSYEQYF.

The gene calls are TRBV6-7 and TRBJ2-7; tentative D call: TRBD1 (5 bases). TRBV6-7 is assigned to the ORF class and has an uncertain function. There are 16 residues in the CDR3. V lost 0 bases and J lost 7, with 19 bases in between. In DNA, the CDR3 is TGTGCCAGCAGTTACTCGATATCCAGGGTGCCCTGGGAGCAGTACTTC. Protein: CASSYSISRVPWEQYF.

CDR3 DNA sequence: TGCGCCAGCAGCTTGGGGCTAAATGAGGATGGCTACACCTTC. Translation: CASSLGLNEDGYTF. V gene TRBV5-1 combines with J gene TRBJ1-2; D is undetermined. V shed 0 bases and J shed 6 bases, with 12 bases lying between them. Germline CDR1 reads SGHRS; CDR2 reads YFSETQ. CDR3 length equals 14 residues.

This rearrangement joins TRBV4-2 to TRBJ2-7, with TRBD2 matching 14 bases. CDR1 is LGHNA, CDR2 YNFKEQ, per germline. This CDR3 region has 16 residues. Trimming cost V 1 base and J 7 bases; bases outside gene matches: 6. CDR3 sequence: CASSQVGTSGSSEQYF. CDR3 nucleotides: TGTGCCAGCAGCCAAGTCGGGACTAGCGGGAGTAGTGAGCAGTACTTC.

The J gene is TRBJ1-4, the V gene TRBV30; D is unresolved. The CDR3 runs 13 residues. V shed 8 bases and J shed 8 bases, with 18 bases lying between them. The germline gives CDR1 GTSNPN, CDR2 SVGIG (reference sequence). CDR3 loop: CARGSSAFEKLFF. The CDR3 DNA reads TGTGCCCGAGGGTCTTCAGCGTTCGAAAAACTGTTTTTT.

The V gene is TRBV10-1, the J gene TRBJ2-1; 7 bases agree with TRBD2. The CDR3 totals 14 residues. Germline assignment: CDR1 WNHNN and CDR2 SYGVQD (reference sequence). Trimming removed 5 bases from V and 9 bases from J; junction bases left unmatched: 10. The CDR3 region has the DNA TGCGCCAGCAGTTCTGGGGGGGGGTCGGGTGAGCAGTTCTTC. Translation: CASSSGGGSGEQFF.

The V call is TRBV18, the J call TRBJ1-3, with D possibly being TRBD1 (6 bases). Per the germline V gene, CDR1 is KGHSH and CDR2 is LQKENI. CDR3 length: 15 residues. The V gene lost 3 bases and the J gene lost 3 bases, with 12 bases spanning the gap. CDR3 in amino acids: CASSPLSQGGNTIYF. The CDR3 region has the DNA TGTGCCAGCTCACCCCTTTCACAGGGTGGAAACACCATATATTTT.

The chain employs TRBV9 and TRBJ1-1, with D unclear. The CDR3 length is 12 residues. The germline gives CDR1 SGDLS, CDR2 YYNGEE. With 7 bases removed from V and 2 bases from J, the gap between germline ends came to 9 bases. This CDR3 is CASGRPNTEAFF. The CDR3 DNA is TGTGCCAGCGGCAGGCCCAACACTGAAGCTTTCTTT.

The chain is built from TRBV28 and TRBJ1-1, with TRBD1 matching over 11 bases. Trimming took 0 bases from V and 6 from J; bases not matched to a gene: 6. The CDR3 spans 16 residues. Germline V gene sequence: CDR1 MDHEN, CDR2 SYDVKM. The CDR3 is CASSLWGTGGRAEAFF. Here the CDR3 DNA reads TGTGCCAGCAGTTTATGGGGGACAGGGGGTAGGGCTGAAGCTTTCTTT.

The chain links TRBV6-1 to TRBJ2-5; D not certain. Germline-derived CDR1 and CDR2 are MNHNS and SASEGT. The CDR3 runs to 14 residues. Trimming removed 0 bases at V and 4 bases at J, with 9 bases between. DNA for the CDR3: TGTGCCAGCAGTGAAGCCCCGCGGATAGAGACCCAGTACTTC. It translates to CASSEAPRIETQYF.

V gene TRBV19 combines with J gene TRBJ2-2; D gene unclear. CDR1 is LNHDA and CDR2 is SQIVND in the germline V gene (reference sequence). Trimming removed 2 bases at V and 0 bases at J, with 4 bases between. The CDR3 is made up of 14 amino acids. As DNA, the CDR3 is TGTGCCAGTAGTATAACGGCGAACACCGGGGAGCTGTTTTTT. It codes for CASSITANTGELFF.

V is TRBV24-1 and J is TRBJ2-3; 10 nucleotides match TRBD1. V trimming: 5 bases; J trimming: 5 bases; junction bases outside the gene matches: 9. Germline loops: CDR1 KGHDR, CDR2 SFDVKD. The CDR3 spans 16 residues. The CDR3 DNA reads TGTGCCACCAGTGTTACCGGGACAGGGGTTCGAGATACGCAGTATTTT. This encodes CATSVTGTGVRDTQYF.

The CDR3 nucleotides are TGCGCCAGCAGCCAAGGGTCACCACTGGGCGACGAGCAGTACTTC. Translation gives CASSQGSPLGDEQYF. The chain has TRBV4-1 and TRBJ2-7; D remains unclear. This CDR3 is built from 15 residues. Trimming removed 1 base at V and 5 bases at J, with 15 bases between. Germline CDR1 reads MGHRA; CDR2 reads YSYEKL.

CDR3 region: CASSPGTGGPYTF. CDR3 nucleotides: TGCGCCAGCAGTCCCGGGACAGGGGGCCCCTACACCTTC. The chain combines TRBV5-1 with TRBJ1-2; TRBD1 aligns across 12 bases. The CDR3 consists of 13 residues. The V segment lost 5 bases and the J segment 10 bases; nucleotides outside the gene matches: 6. Germline CDR1 is SGHRS and CDR2 is YFSETQ. The complete variable domain, with remaining parts taken from reference TRBV5-1 and TRBJ1-2, reads KAGVTQTPRYLIKTRGQQVTLSCSPISGHRSVSWYQQTPGQGLQFLFEYFSETQRNKGNFPGRFSGRQFSNSRSEMNVSTLELGDSALYLCASSPGTGGPYTFGSGTRLTVV.

The chain uses TRBV7-2 and TRBJ1-2, with TRBD1 matching 9 bases. Per the germline V gene, CDR1 is SGHTA and CDR2 is FQGNSA. The length of the CDR3 is 10 residues. DNA for the CDR3: TGTGGGACAGGGGAAGATGGCTACACCTTC. Protein: CGTGEDGYTF.